This T cell receptor (beta chain) was observed in a study of Ad26.COV2.S vaccination and SARS-CoV-2 variants (dated by TCRdb to the early 2020s). Turning to the overall study: Donors in the vaccine arm were drawn from COV1001, a phase I-IIa trial of Ad26.COV2.S in healthy adults that was multicentre, randomized, double-blind and placebo-controlled. Sequencing of the TCRbeta repertoire served to evaluate the specificity and breadth of SARS-CoV-2-reactive T cell receptors following Ad26.COV2.S vaccination. Ad26.COV2.S was administered intramuscularly at 5 x 10^10 or 1 x 10^11 viral particles, either as a single shot or as two shots given 56 days apart. Trial participants were randomized into five groups of five, in which low-dose or high-dose Ad26.COV2.S was given once or twice, or placebo was given on both occasions. A total of roughly 32 samples were included in the TCR-sequenced set, comprising some 20 Ad26.COV2.S vaccine recipients, 5 placebo recipients and 8 SARS-CoV-2 convalescent individuals. Throughout the experiments and outcome assessment, investigators stayed blinded to trial group allocation. Broader findings and caveats from the paper: After vaccination, spike-specific CD8+ and CD4+ T cell responses were reported to show substantial breadth. Vaccine and placebo recipients had comparable non-spike TCR breadth, which fits with the vaccine containing only spike. The study lacked the statistical power to compare responses across vaccine doses or regimens. According to the authors, total T cell responses may have been underestimated by the TCR breadth and depth analyses. Ad26.COV2.S recipients had higher spike-specific TCR breadth than placebo recipients (P = 0.0014).

The treatment or condition tag for this specimen amounts to: 19 received Ad26.COV2.S at low or high dose, single or two shots; several received placebo; per-sample allocation not given. For vaccine and placebo recipients, repertoires were sequenced using samples collected on day 63 after the first injection. In Cohort 1b, 25 or so adults aged 18-55 years were enrolled at a single site in Boston, USA, between 29 July and 7 August 2020. Ad26.COV2.S consisted of a replication-incompetent adenovirus type 26 vector by which a prefusion-stabilized SARS-CoV-2 spike protein from the original Wuhan strain was expressed. The immunoSEQ Assay was used to sequence TCRbeta CDR3 regions. After extraction, genomic DNA underwent amplification by bias-controlled multiplex PCR, followed by high-throughput sequencing. Per the source publication's procedure: To quantify the absolute abundance of each unique TCRbeta CDR3 region, sequences were collapsed and filtered. T cell fraction was estimated by normalizing TCRbeta template counts to usable DNA, which was measured by amplifying reference genes present in all nucleated cells. Repertoire TCRs were annotated as SARS-CoV-2-specific when V gene, CDR3 amino acid sequence and J gene were exactly matched to a known reactive TCR set. The reference SARS-CoV-2 TCR set came from MIRA and was filtered for enrichment in COVID-19-positive ImmuneCODE repertoires, removing public or cross-reactive TCRs. Using the MIRA antigens, annotated TCRs were further analysed by specific ORF or by position within an ORF. Breadth was defined as annotated unique rearrangements over total unique productive rearrangements; depth was the summed frequency of those rearrangements. Group comparisons of TCR breadth used two-sided Wilcoxon rank-sum tests. TCRdb provides this immuneACCESS table in a form limited to in-frame rearrangements. Some clones are lacking; in checked studies, under half of them reflect an unresolved V gene, and why the rest are absent is not known. V, J and clone size derive from that table, while D and trimming were established from the DNA sequence. This sample lists 410,000 or so clones; around nine tenths were detected once. Jointly, the top ten make up roughly an eighth of the sample.

This clone was detected a few times. This clone's antigen is unknown. No base-level quality is on record; no much larger clone is a single base apart. V is clipped by 0 bases and J by 0 bases, and the sequence between their germline boundaries is 12 bases long. The CDR3 covers 16 residues, taking in both the cysteine and the phenylalanine. CDR3 DNA only is kept here, 48 bases in frame from base 1. Reading the germline V gene (reference sequence) gives CDR1 GTSNPN and CDR2 SVGIG. The origin of this receptor is a person aged 18-60 years who received the Ad26.COV2.S COVID-19 vaccine or a placebo. The material sequenced was peripheral blood, taken in a trial of Ad26.COV2.S vaccine versus placebo. The chain is assembled from TRBV30 and TRBJ1-3; no confident D gene assignment can be made. The CDR3 has the sequence CAWSVIRSVSGNTIYF. The bases are TGTGCCTGGAGTGTAATTCGCAGCGTCTCTGGAAACACCATATATTTT.